The clone carrying this TCR beta chain was seen repeatedly, ten times or more. The data stem from a study of Graves' ophthalmopathy and Graves' hyperthyroidism. Across the whole study: Peripheral blood samples were taken at initial diagnosis, before any treatment.

The PBMCs had their origin in roughly 9.4 ml of fresh peripheral blood. CDR3 regions of TCR beta were amplified from RNA transcripts. HTBI primers were employed in first-round RT-PCR, then a second-round multiplex PCR followed. TCRdb used MiXCR to reprocess the multiplex PCR reads, holding one entry per CDR3 protein. This table holds roughly 500,000 distinct CDR3 sequences, 14% found once. The TCR originated in a woman aged 25 to 39 with Graves' ophthalmopathy. Material: blood.

The chain's CDR3 is CSASREETQYF. DNA for the CDR3: TGCAGTGCTAGTAGGGAAGAGACCCAGTACTTC. The chain is built from TRBV20-1 and TRBJ2-5; no firm D call. Trimming cost V 3 bases and J 3 bases, with 5 bases left between them. Germline V lookup: CDR1 DFQATT, CDR2 SNEGSKA (reference sequence). CDR3 size: 11 residues.